A single sample is the source of the 25 T cell receptor beta chains below, sequenced in a study of blood T cell repertoires in COVID-19. Data came from immunoSEQ multiplex PCR; TCRdb stores just in-frame clones and leaves some out. This sample carries some 100,000 clones, 80% to 90% of them seen once, and the ten largest clones take 6.5% to 9.5%. Sequencing was done on a sample of peripheral blood. Receptors were obtained from a woman between 65 and 79 years old with acute or convalescent COVID-19.

The chain employs TRBV5-4 and TRBJ1-6; no clear D. The germline V gene encodes CDR1 SGHNT and CDR2 YYREEE (reference sequence). Trimming took 4 bases from V and 6 from J, leaving 5 bases between them. CDR3 length equals 12 residues. The CDR3 DNA is TGTGCCAGCAGCGCAGTTAATTCACCCCTCCACTTT. Its protein product is CASSAVNSPLHF.

The rearrangement uses TRBV2 and TRBJ1-6; no reliable D call. Germline CDR1 SNHLY, CDR2 FYNNEI. V lost 4 bases and J 4 bases, leaving 8 bases between the germline ends. There are 14 residues in the CDR3. CDR3 bases: TGTGCCAGCAGTGTCGCACAGTATAATTCACCCCTCCACTTT. It encodes CASSVAQYNSPLHF.

The V and J genes are TRBV19 and TRBJ2-2, with D tentatively TRBD2 (5 bases). This CDR3 is 15 amino acids long. Germline values: CDR1 LNHDA, CDR2 SQIVND (reference sequence). V lost 7 bases, J lost 2 bases, and 14 bases lay in between. CDR3 amino acids: CASNMGSFNTGELFF. CDR3 sequence (DNA): TGTGCCAGTAATATGGGGAGTTTCAACACCGGGGAGCTGTTTTTT.

About this clone: The germline gene is not matched at one end of the junction; a read error may be the cause. The chain combines TRBV7-9 with TRBJ1-2; no clear D. The CDR3 totals 19 residues. Germline CDR1 reads SEHNR; CDR2 reads FQNEAQ (reference sequence). The CDR3 region is CASNLDPVSRPHNNYGYTF. The DNA of the CDR3 is TGTGCCAGCAACTTAGACCCCGTCTCCAGGCCCCACAATAACTATGGCTACACCTTC.

V gene TRBV3-1 (or the pseudogene TRBV3-2) combines with J gene TRBJ1-6, with D possibly TRBD1 on 6 matching bases. CDR1 and CDR2 (germline): LGHDT, YNNKEL (reference sequence). Trimming pared 1 base from V and 6 bases from J, leaving 7 bases between. The CDR3 length is 14 residues. The chain's CDR3 is CASSQVDSNSPLHF. The CDR3 nucleotides read TGTGCCAGCAGCCAAGTGGACAGTAATTCACCCCTCCACTTT.

The chain employs TRBV5-1 and TRBJ1-1; 7 nucleotides align to TRBD1. The length of the CDR3 is 14 residues. Germline V CDR1 and CDR2: SGHRS, YFSETQ. The V and J ends lost 4 bases and 1 base, in that order; junction bases with no gene match: 4. The CDR3 loop is CASSPGQTNTEAFF. CDR3 nucleotide sequence: TGCGCCAGCAGCCCGGGACAGACGAACACTGAAGCTTTCTTT. The entire variable domain, with the rest obtained from reference TRBV5-1 and TRBJ1-1, is as follows: KAGVTQTPRYLIKTRGQQVTLSCSPISGHRSVSWYQQTPGQGLQFLFEYFSETQRNKGNFPGRFSGRQFSNSRSEMNVSTLELGDSALYLCASSPGQTNTEAFFGQGTRLTVV.

The chain is built from TRBV27 and TRBJ2-6; TRBD2 is a possible D gene (6 bases). The CDR3 is 15 residues long. Germline loops: CDR1 MNHEY, CDR2 SMNVEV (reference sequence). V was pared by 3 bases and J by 4 bases, with 10 bases between. CDR3 in amino acids: CASSLIAAGANVLTF. CDR3 sequence (DNA): TGTGCCAGCAGTTTGATAGCGGCGGGGGCCAACGTCCTGACTTTC. Together with reference TRBV27 and TRBJ2-6, the CDR3 gives the full variable domain: EAQVTQNPRYLITVTGKKLTVTCSQNMNHEYMSWYRQDPGLGLRQIYYSMNVEVTDKGDVPEGYKVSRKEKRNFPLILESPSPNQTSLYFCASSLIAAGANVLTFGAGSRLTVL.

This clone was detected a few times. This chain links TRBV18 with TRBJ2-1; D unresolved. The CDR3 extends over 15 amino acids. From germline, CDR1 is KGHSH and CDR2 LQKENI. V was shortened by 3 bases and J by 4 bases, with 13 bases between the two germline ends. The CDR3 coding sequence is TGTGCCAGCTCACCTACAATCACAAAATACAATGAGCAGTTCTTC. Translated, it gives CASSPTITKYNEQFF.

The J gene is TRBJ2-5, the V gene TRBV5-4; D gene unclear. The CDR3 sequence is 14 residues long. With 6 bases removed from V and 5 bases from J, the gap between germline ends came to 17 bases. From germline, CDR1 is SGHNT and CDR2 YYREEE (reference sequence). For the CDR3, the DNA is TGTGCCAGCAACCTCGCTCTGTCCGCGGAGACCCAGTACTTC. Amino acids: CASNLALSAETQYF.

The rearrangement links TRBV2 to TRBJ1-2; possibly TRBD1 for D (5 bases). The CDR3 spans 13 residues. Deletions cut 2 bases from V and 4 bases from J, with 8 bases between. Germline-derived CDR1 and CDR2 are SNHLY and FYNNEI. CDR3 loop: CASSEQGGYGYTF. The CDR3 DNA reads as TGTGCCAGCAGTGAACAGGGAGGCTATGGCTACACCTTC.

V is TRBV28 and J is TRBJ2-5, with 9 bases that match TRBD2. Germline values: CDR1 MDHEN, CDR2 SYDVKM. The CDR3 has 16 amino acids. J lost 2 bases, V lost 7 bases, and 11 bases had no gene match. Here the CDR3 DNA reads TGTGCCAGCACCGCGGCGGGCGGGAGGGAACAAGAGACCCAGTACTTC. Translating gives CASTAAGGREQETQYF.

The J gene is TRBJ2-7, the V gene TRBV24-1, with no clear D. CDR3 length equals 13 residues. V was cut by 2 bases and J by 3 bases, with 7 bases left in between. The V gene's germline CDR1 is KGHDR and CDR2 SFDVKD. The CDR3 sequence is CATSDSRVYEQYF. In nucleotides, the CDR3 is TGTGCCACCAGTGATTCTCGGGTCTACGAGCAGTACTTC.

The V gene is TRBV2, the J gene TRBJ1-4; the D is unclear. This CDR3 has 14 amino acids. From germline, CDR1 is SNHLY and CDR2 FYNNEI. Trimming shortened V by 6 bases and J by 4 bases, and 12 bases separated the two germline ends. The CDR3 spells CASSLTQLNEKLFF. In nucleotides, the CDR3 is TGTGCCAGCAGCCTGACACAGCTTAATGAAAAACTGTTTTTT. The full variable domain, its missing parts supplied by reference TRBV2 and TRBJ1-4, is EPEVTQTPSHQVTQMGQEVILRCVPISNHLYFYWYRQILGQKVEFLVSFYNNEISEKSEIFDDQFSVERPDGSNFTLKIRSTKLEDSAMYFCASSLTQLNEKLFFGSGTQLSVL.

This clone was recorded once. The gene calls are TRBV25-1 and TRBJ2-7; TRBD1 might be the D (8 bases). Trimming removed 1 base from V and 4 bases from J, with 23 bases in between. CDR3 length equals 18 residues. Germline V CDR1 and CDR2: MGHDK, SYGVNS. The CDR3 sequence is CASSESPSTTGGGYEQYF. Written as DNA, the CDR3 is TGTGCCAGCAGTGAATCCCCCTCAACCACAGGGGGGGGATACGAGCAGTACTTC.

This clone was recorded once. The chain joins TRBV27 to TRBJ1-4, with 7 bases fitting TRBD1. CDR1 is MNHEY and CDR2 is SMNVEV in the germline V gene (reference sequence). With 5 bases clipped from V and 5 bases from J, the junction kept 8 bases outside the gene matches. The CDR3 covers 15 residues. The CDR3 coding sequence is TGTGCCAGCAGTCGCAGACAGGGTCCGAATGAAAAACTGTTTTTT. It encodes CASSRRQGPNEKLFF.

The rearrangement uses TRBV28 and TRBJ2-5; 12 nucleotides agree with TRBD2. Germline CDR1 is MDHEN and CDR2 is SYDVKM. The CDR3 runs to 16 residues. Germline trimming cut 4 bases from V and 8 bases from J; bases unmatched to any gene: 11. CDR3 loop: CASSYERLAGALTQYF. The CDR3 region has the DNA TGTGCCAGCAGTTACGAAAGACTAGCGGGGGCACTTACCCAGTACTTC.

The chain is built from TRBV2 and TRBJ2-5, with 9 bases fitting TRBD2. Per the germline V gene, CDR1 is SNHLY and CDR2 is FYNNEI. V was clipped by 4 bases and J by 7 bases; unmatched bases: 4. This CDR3 region has 13 residues. CDR3 in DNA: TGTGCCAGCAGTGGGGGACTAGCTGGGACCCAGTACTTC. It is translated as CASSGGLAGTQYF.

This chain links TRBV5-4 with TRBJ2-3; 7 bases agree with TRBD2. There are 17 residues in the CDR3. Trimming removed 3 bases from V and 0 bases from J; junction bases left unmatched: 10. Germline-derived CDR1 and CDR2 are SGHNT and YYREEE (reference sequence). CDR3 region: CASSSRLGGSSTDTQYF. The CDR3 DNA reads as TGTGCCAGCAGCTCAAGGCTCGGGGGGTCGAGCACAGATACGCAGTATTTT.

The J gene is TRBJ1-2, the V gene TRBV3-1 (or the pseudogene TRBV3-2); no clear D. This CDR3 is 17 amino acids long. CDR1 and CDR2 from the germline V gene are LGHDT and YNNKEL (reference sequence). Trimming removed 1 base from V and 7 bases from J, with 22 bases in between. The CDR3: CASSQVSTAPRMVGYTF. CDR3 DNA: TGTGCCAGCAGCCAAGTCTCCACAGCTCCTCGGATGGTTGGCTACACCTTC.

The CDR3: CASSADRGFYGYTF. The CDR3 nucleotides read TGTGCCAGCAGCGCCGACAGGGGCTTCTATGGCTACACCTTC. V gene TRBV9 combines with J gene TRBJ1-2; 8 nucleotides line up with TRBD1. This CDR3 comprises 14 residues. Germline CDR1 is SGDLS and CDR2 is YYNGEE. Unmatched junction bases numbered 5, after V lost 3 bases and J lost 4 bases. The variable domain in full, completed from reference TRBV9 and TRBJ1-2, reads DSGVTQTPKHLITATGQRVTLRCSPRSGDLSVYWYQQSLDQGLQFLIQYYNGEERAKGNILERFSAQQFPDLHSELNLSSLELGDSALYFCASSADRGFYGYTFGSGTRLTVV.

The chain uses TRBV30 and TRBJ1-6; D is uncertain. Germline V lookup: CDR1 GTSNPN, CDR2 SVGIG (reference sequence). CDR3 length equals 15 residues. V gave up 2 bases and J gave up 8 bases, with 16 bases separating them. As DNA, the CDR3 is TGTGCCTGGAGTTACCGGGATCTGGCCTATTCACCCCTCCACTTT. Protein product: CAWSYRDLAYSPLHF.

The chain carries TRBV19 and TRBJ1-3; tentative D call: TRBD1 (6 bases). The V gene's germline CDR1 is LNHDA and CDR2 SQIVND (reference sequence). Trimming took off 7 bases at V and 3 bases at J, with 19 bases between the two ends. The CDR3 contains 16 residues. CDR3 in amino acids: CASTFLDSHFGNTIYF. The DNA of the CDR3 is TGTGCCAGTACATTTTTGGACAGTCACTTTGGAAACACCATATATTTT. Full variable domain (outside the CDR3, taken from reference TRBV19 and TRBJ1-3): DGGITQSPKYLFRKEGQNVTLSCEQNLNHDAMYWYRQDPGQGLRLIYYSQIVNDFQKGDIAEGYSVSREKKESFPLTVTSAQKNPTAFYLCASTFLDSHFGNTIYFGEGSWLTVV.

The chain joins TRBV5-1 to TRBJ2-1; 10 bases line up with TRBD2. The CDR3 covers 17 residues. The V gene's germline CDR1 is SGHRS and CDR2 YFSETQ. V shed 0 bases and J 1 base; nucleotides not matched to a gene: 4. The CDR3 here is CASSLASGRGSYNEQFF. CDR3 nucleotides: TGCGCCAGCAGCTTGGCGAGCGGGAGGGGGTCCTACAATGAGCAGTTCTTC.

The V and J genes are TRBV7-3 and TRBJ2-3; 10 bases are shared with TRBD1. Trimming took 5 bases from V and 6 from J; bases not matched to a gene: 5. The V gene's germline CDR1 is SGHTA and CDR2 FQGTGA. This CDR3 has 14 amino acids. The CDR3 region is CASSHRTGGDTQYF. CDR3 nucleotides: TGTGCCAGCAGCCACCGGACAGGGGGGGATACGCAGTATTTT.

In this sample, this clone turned up once. The V call is TRBV28, the J call TRBJ2-6; no definite D call. Trimming removed 5 bases at V and 0 bases at J, with 8 bases between. CDR3 length: 15 amino acids. Germline V lookup: CDR1 MDHEN, CDR2 SYDVKM. CDR3 protein: CASSVTNSGANVLTF. CDR3 sequence (DNA): TGTGCCAGCAGTGTTACAAACTCTGGGGCCAACGTCCTGACTTTC.